A selection of T cell receptor beta chains follows, all from one sample in a study of technical replicates of blood from several donors. The protocol was immunoSEQ multiplex PCR, while the TCRdb copy is restricted to in-frame clones and leaves out a portion. Among tens of thousands of clones listed, 94% were seen once. The specimen sequenced was T cells isolated from PBMCs. Every receptor here comes from a human donor in good health. The CDR3 runs from the conserved cysteine through the conserved F or W. Fields, in order: V gene, J gene, D gene, clone size, CDR3 protein, CDR3 DNA. D genes are given only for firm matches. Not every row has a clone size; where given, it reads once, few, many or a size class.

>TRBV2|TRBJ1-2|.|once
CASSAQGHYGYTF
TGTGCCAGCAGTGCTCAGGGGCACTATGGCTACACCTTC
>TRBV5-1|TRBJ2-2|TRBD2|.
CASSPVVAGGNTGELFF
TGCGCCAGCAGCCCGGTAGTAGCGGGAGGAAACACCGGGGAGCTGTTTTTT
>TRBV9|TRBJ1-3|.|once
CASSGYSLSGNTIYF
TGTGCCAGCAGCGGGTACAGCCTCTCTGGAAACACCATATATTTT
>TRBV27|TRBJ2-7|.|.
CASSLSRDFEQYF
TGTGCCAGCAGTTTATCGAGGGATTTCGAGCAGTACTTC
>TRBV4-1|TRBJ2-7|.|.
CASSQPGKTYEQYF
TGCGCCAGCAGCCAACCCGGGAAGACCTACGAGCAGTACTTC
>TRBV10-3|TRBJ1-4|TRBD1|.
CAISEDRGANEKLFF
TGTGCCATCAGTGAGGACAGGGGAGCTAATGAAAAACTGTTTTTT
>TRBV10-3|TRBJ2-7|.|.
CAISEVVDEQYF
TGTGCCATCAGTGAGGTCGTTGACGAGCAGTACTTC
>TRBV9|TRBJ1-1|.|.
CASSVGAGTEAFF
TGTGCCAGCAGCGTAGGGGCAGGCACTGAAGCTTTCTTT
>TRBV5-5|TRBJ1-5|.|.
CASSLSGGINQPQHF
TGTGCCAGCAGCTTGTCGGGGGGAATTAATCAGCCCCAGCATTTT
>TRBV6-5|TRBJ2-7|TRBD2|once
CASKLAAEAYEQYF
TGTGCCAGTAAACTAGCGGCCGAAGCCTACGAGCAGTACTTC
>TRBV28|TRBJ1-1|TRBD1|.
CASSRPGTGLTEAFF
TGTGCCAGCAGTCGTCCCGGGACAGGGCTCACTGAAGCTTTCTTT
>TRBV19|TRBJ2-5|.|.
CASIARAGETQYF
TGTGCCAGTATAGCCCGGGCGGGAGAGACCCAGTACTTC
>TRBV7-2|TRBJ2-7|.|.
CASSLGGARSSYEQYF
TGTGCCAGCAGCTTAGGCGGGGCCAGGAGCTCCTACGAGCAGTACTTC
>TRBV7-8|TRBJ2-7|TRBD2|.
CASSPGLAVYEQYF
TGTGCCAGCAGCCCAGGACTAGCGGTCTACGAGCAGTACTTC
>TRBV29-1|TRBJ1-2|.|once
CSVGFRLANYGYTF
TGCAGCGTTGGATTCAGGTTAGCTAACTATGGCTACACCTTC
>TRBV28|TRBJ2-7|TRBD1|.
CASSTTGTGYYEQYF
TGTGCCAGCAGTACTACCGGGACAGGATACTACGAGCAGTACTTC
>TRBV14|TRBJ2-7|TRBD2|.
CASSQGYSGTDTPYEQYF
TGTGCCAGCAGCCAAGGTTATAGCGGGACTGATACACCCTACGAGCAGTACTTC
>TRBV2|TRBJ2-1|TRBD2|.
CASSFLLPGLAGDREQFF
TGTGCCAGCAGCTTCCTGCTACCGGGACTAGCGGGAGATCGCGAGCAGTTCTTC
>TRBV27|TRBJ2-1|.|.
CASSESSYNEQFF
TGTGCCAGCAGCGAGAGCTCCTACAATGAGCAGTTCTTC
>TRBV7-3|TRBJ2-1|TRBD2|.
CASSFPSGRTQFF
TGTGCCAGCAGCTTTCCTAGCGGGAGGACCCAGTTCTTC
>TRBV5-1|TRBJ2-5|TRBD2|.
CASSSTLGLGETQYF
TGCGCCAGCAGCTCGACATTGGGACTAGGAGAGACCCAGTACTTC
>TRBV4-2|TRBJ2-1|TRBD2|.
CASSQDRDYYNEQFF
TGTGCCAGCAGCCAAGACCGGGACTACTACAATGAGCAGTTCTTC
>TRBV4-2|TRBJ2-1|.|.
CASSRKWEITYNEQFF
TGTGCCAGCAGCCGAAAATGGGAGATCACCTACAATGAGCAGTTCTTC
>TRBV18|TRBJ1-4|.|.
CASSSGRGYEKLFF
TGTGCCAGCTCATCCGGGAGGGGATATGAAAAACTGTTTTTT
>TRBV11-3|TRBJ1-2|.|.
CASSLEDFLRDGYTF
TGTGCCAGCAGCTTAGAAGATTTTTTGCGGGATGGCTACACCTTC
>TRBV4-3|TRBJ2-2|.|.
CASSHETGNTRELFF
TGCGCCAGCAGCCATGAAACAGGAAACACCCGGGAGCTGTTTTTT
>TRBV19|TRBJ1-1|TRBD1|.
CASSIKGQGLSYTEAFF
TGTGCCAGTAGTATCAAGGGACAGGGGCTCTCCTACACTGAAGCTTTCTTT
>TRBV10-3|TRBJ2-1|TRBD2|.
CATGDYSSYNEQFF
TGTGCCACCGGGGACTACAGCTCCTACAATGAGCAGTTCTTC
>TRBV18|TRBJ2-1|TRBD1|once
CASSPPGTGYLNEQFF
TGTGCCAGCTCACCACCCGGGACAGGGTACCTCAATGAGCAGTTCTTC
>TRBV28|TRBJ2-1|.|once
CASSFHGPQDYPDNEQFF
TGTGCCAGCAGTTTCCACGGCCCCCAGGACTATCCAGACAATGAGCAGTTCTTC
>TRBV27|TRBJ2-3|TRBD2|.
CASSPTSGRAIDTQYF
TGTGCCAGCAGTCCCACTAGCGGGAGGGCCATAGATACGCAGTATTTT
>TRBV7-2|TRBJ2-2|.|.
CASSLNRDTGELFF
TGTGCCAGCAGCTTAAACCGAGACACCGGGGAGCTGTTTTTT
>TRBV5-1|TRBJ1-2|TRBD1|.
CASSSDRAYGGYTF
TGCGCCAGCAGCTCGGACAGGGCCTATGGCGGCTACACCTTC
>TRBV5-5|TRBJ2-1|TRBD2|once
CASSLIGLAYNEQFF
TGTGCCAGCAGCTTGATAGGACTAGCGTACAATGAGCAGTTCTTC
>TRBV4-2|TRBJ1-2|.|.
CASSQDRGVNYGYTF
TGTGCCAGCAGCCAAGACAGGGGAGTAAACTATGGCTACACCTTC
>TRBV6-6|TRBJ2-3|TRBD2|once
CASSYSLAGGTDTQYF
TGTGCCAGCAGTTACTCCCTAGCGGGAGGTACAGATACGCAGTATTTT
>TRBV5-4|TRBJ1-1|TRBD1|few
CASSGQGNTEAFF
TGTGCCAGCAGCGGACAGGGAAACACTGAAGCTTTCTTT
>TRBV7-9|TRBJ2-2|.|.
CASSRGELFF
TGTGCCAGCAGTAGAGGGGAGCTGTTTTTT
>TRBV7-9|TRBJ2-7|TRBD2|.
CASSVVSGLAAYEQYF
TGTGCCAGCAGCGTAGTATCTGGACTAGCGGCCTACGAGCAGTACTTC
>TRBV27|TRBJ2-3|.|.
CASSLGPTDTQYF
TGTGCCAGCAGTTTAGGGCCCACAGATACGCAGTATTTT
>TRBV25-1|TRBJ1-1|.|.
CASSEFMNTEAFF
TGTGCCAGCAGTGAATTCATGAACACTGAAGCTTTCTTT
>TRBV5-5|TRBJ1-4|TRBD1|once
CASSKGQEATNEKLFF
TGTGCCAGCAGCAAGGGACAGGAGGCAACTAATGAAAAACTGTTTTTT
>TRBV6-5|TRBJ2-2|.|.
CASCRGTGELFF
TGTGCCAGTTGCAGGGGCACCGGGGAGCTGTTTTTT
>TRBV2|TRBJ2-7|.|.
CASKTDRYEQYF
TGTGCCAGCAAGACAGATAGATACGAGCAGTACTTC